This T cell receptor beta chain was retrieved from a study of blood T cells in healthy people across ages. Study outcomes and limitations: Possibly, changes in expanded clonotypes were confounded because donor CMV status was unknown.

V was shortened by 3 bases and J by 6 bases, with 18 bases between the two germline ends. This CDR3 is 15 amino acids long. PCR was performed a second time for roughly 7 to 11 cycles using a sample-barcoded 5' primer and a J-beta primer mix. Tagging of each cDNA molecule was performed by a template-switch adaptor with 12 random nucleotides. TCRdb processed the 5' RACE reads anew with MiXCR; each CDR3 protein has one entry. The sample has over 1,500,000 distinct CDR3 sequences, 35% to 50% seen once. Comments on this clonotype: What it binds is not known.

J is TRBJ2-7 and V is TRBV12-3 or TRBV12-4; D may be TRBD1 (6 bases). The sequenced sample was blood. This receptor was obtained from a human donor in good health. The CDR3 nucleotides are TGTGCCAGCAGTTTTAATGGGGACAAAAGATCCGAGCAGTACTTC. Its protein is CASSFNGDKRSEQYF.